This is a list of T cell receptor beta chains from one sample in a study of T cells expressing NK-cell markers. TCRdb re-analyzed the 5' RACE reads; it lists each CDR3 protein once, without DNA. The table lists hundreds of thousands of distinct CDR3 sequences, with approximately 7% in the top ten. Sequenced material: blood T cells: a sorted CD56 or NKG2C T cell subset, CD4+ or CD8+ T cells, or bulk PBMC T cells (not recorded which). These receptors came from a woman aged 18 to 75 in good health. CDR3s include the opening cysteine and the closing phenylalanine or tryptophan.

j_gene,v_gene,CDR3aa
TRBJ2-1,TRBV5-1,CASSLEWANGEQFF
TRBJ2-2,TRBV12-3/TRBV12-4,CASSLSLAHTGELFF
TRBJ2-1,TRBV6-1,CASRDFHRGGGYCEQFF
TRBJ1-6,TRBV2,CASSLTGGKSPLHF
TRBJ2-1,TRBV27,CASSSPGQGINEQFF
TRBJ2-6,TRBV6-1,CASSESGTGGLRLF
TRBJ2-7,TRBV20-1,CSARWLQRDSREQYF
TRBJ2-1,TRBV20-1,CSAPGGGRNEQFF
TRBJ2-2,TRBV15,CATSGRDRGTGELFF
TRBJ2-7,TRBV27,CASRSPPSDEQYF
TRBJ2-3,TRBV7-2,CASSARGGPPDTQYF
TRBJ2-3,TRBV7-8,CASTLIPGPPDTQYF
TRBJ2-5,TRBV11-1,CASTQEVWETQYF
TRBJ2-2,TRBV30,CAWSPSGGYTGELFF
TRBJ2-5,TRBV11-2,CASSRTSGGTAYQETQYF
TRBJ1-2,TRBV9,CASSNQRQGAGYTF
TRBJ2-3,TRBV10-3,CAISDRQLAADTQYF
TRBJ2-2,TRBV29-1,CSVASSGTVRGELFF
TRBJ1-1,TRBV29-1,CSAGQLNTEAFF
TRBJ1-1,TRBV6-1,CASGGRMNTEAFF
TRBJ1-4,TRBV4-2,CASSRKRSWDKNEKLFF
TRBJ2-2,TRBV10-2,CASKGGWGDTGELFF
TRBJ2-3,TRBV4-2,CASSQDQEDTQYF
TRBJ2-5,TRBV12-3/TRBV12-4,CASSLLHGGRETQYF
TRBJ2-3,TRBV7-9,CASSFGRVDTQYF
TRBJ1-3,TRBV7-9,CASSLDANTIYF
TRBJ2-1,TRBV5-1,CASSVEGSEQFF
TRBJ2-3,TRBV6-1,CASSPVFEAGMTDTQYF
TRBJ1-6,TRBV12-3/TRBV12-4,CASRPLGRVNSPLHF
TRBJ1-6,TRBV28,CASSFRPDNSPLHF
TRBJ2-5,TRBV3-1,CASSQEAGQHGETQYF
TRBJ1-1,TRBV3-1,CASSSPPHTEAFF
TRBJ2-2,TRBV7-6,CASFRGFSDTGELFF